A selection of T cell receptor beta chains follows, all from one sample in a study of blood T cell repertoires in COVID-19. The method was immunoSEQ multiplex PCR; TCRdb's version includes in-frame clones alone and lacks a portion of them. The sample consists of about 180,000 clones, roughly 84% of them appearing once. The sample consisted of peripheral blood. Receptors were obtained from an older man with COVID-19, enrolled during active disease. The CDR3 runs from the conserved cysteine through the conserved F or W. D genes are given only for firm matches. Only some rows state a clone size, as once, few, many or a class for expanded clones.

size: -; V: TRBV5-1; J: TRBJ2-7; D: TRBD1; DNA: TGCGCCAGCAGCTTGGTGGGACAGGGGTTGGACGAGCAGTACTTC; CDR3: CASSLVGQGLDEQYF
size: -; V: TRBV1; J: TRBJ2-7; D: -; DNA: TGCATCGAAATTGGCGGGGGGGCCCCCTACGAGCAGTACTTC; CDR3: CIEIGGGAPYEQYF
size: -; V: TRBV28; J: TRBJ1-1; D: -; DNA: TGTGCCAGCAGTTTAGGGACACGGGCTGAAGCTTTCTTT; CDR3: CASSLGTRAEAFF
size: -; V: TRBV18; J: TRBJ1-1; D: TRBD1; DNA: TGTGCCAGCTCCGCCCCAGGGGGCGGAAGGACTGAAGCTTTCTTT; CDR3: CASSAPGGGRTEAFF
size: -; V: TRBV7-2; J: TRBJ2-5; D: TRBD2; DNA: TGTGCCAGCAGCTCGTTAGCGGGGGGGCTGGAGACCCAGTACTTC; CDR3: CASSSLAGGLETQYF
size: -; V: TRBV7-2; J: TRBJ2-5; D: TRBD2; DNA: TGTGCCAGCAGCTTATGGACTAGCGGGGGGTTCGAAGAGACCCAGTACTTC; CDR3: CASSLWTSGGFEETQYF
size: -; V: TRBV4-3; J: TRBJ1-1; D: TRBD1; DNA: TGCGCCAGCAGCCAAGATCTCGGACAGGGGTCGGTCACTGAAGCTTTCTTT; CDR3: CASSQDLGQGSVTEAFF
size: -; V: TRBV20-1; J: TRBJ1-4; D: -; DNA: TGCAGTGCCACCAGGGAGGGAAAACTGTTTTTT; CDR3: CSATREGKLFF
size: -; V: TRBV7-3; J: TRBJ1-2; D: TRBD1; DNA: TGTGCCAGCAGCTTTGGACAGGGGGATGGATATGGCTACACCTTC; CDR3: CASSFGQGDGYGYTF
size: -; V: TRBV18; J: TRBJ2-1; D: -; DNA: TGTGCCAGCTCACTTATGACTCTGAGCTCCTACAATGAGCAGTTCTTC; CDR3: CASSLMTLSSYNEQFF
size: -; V: TRBV27; J: TRBJ1-5; D: TRBD1; DNA: TGTGCCAGCAGCAACAGGGGAAATCAGCCCCAGCATTTT; CDR3: CASSNRGNQPQHF
size: -; V: TRBV28; J: TRBJ1-2; D: TRBD1; DNA: TGTGCCAGCAGTTCCATTGGACAGGAGCAGAACTATGGCTACACCTTC; CDR3: CASSSIGQEQNYGYTF
size: -; V: TRBV19; J: TRBJ1-1; D: -; DNA: TGTGCCAGTAGTATAGATCGACTCATGAACACTGAAGCTTTCTTT; CDR3: CASSIDRLMNTEAFF
size: -; V: TRBV19; J: TRBJ2-1; D: -; DNA: TGTGCCAGTAGTAAAGGGAGCCGATTTATTTACAATGAGCAGTTCTTC; CDR3: CASSKGSRFIYNEQFF
size: -; V: TRBV3-1/TRBV3-2; J: TRBJ2-7; D: -; DNA: TGTGCCAGCAGCCTCACAGTCTCCTACGAGCAGTACTTC; CDR3: CASSLTVSYEQYF
size: -; V: TRBV3-1/TRBV3-2; J: TRBJ1-1; D: -; DNA: TGTGCCAGCAGACAAGTTGGCTTGAACACTGAAGCTTTCTTT; CDR3: CASRQVGLNTEAFF
size: many; V: TRBV5-1; J: TRBJ1-6; D: TRBD1; DNA: TGCGCCAGCAGCGGGACAGGGGGTCCTTCACCCCTCCACTTT; CDR3: CASSGTGGPSPLHF
size: -; V: TRBV6-5; J: TRBJ1-2; D: TRBD1; DNA: TGTGCCAGCAGCACGGACAGGACACAGGGCTACACCTTC; CDR3: CASSTDRTQGYTF
size: -; V: TRBV4-1; J: TRBJ2-3; D: TRBD2; DNA: TGCGCCAGCAGCCAAGAGGGGGGAGGGCCCTTGTGGTATTTT; CDR3: CASSQEGGGPLWYF
size: -; V: TRBV5-1; J: TRBJ2-3; D: -; DNA: TGCGCCAGCAATCGAGGGGGGGAGCAAGGGCAGCAGTATTTT; CDR3: CASNRGGEQGQQYF
size: -; V: TRBV3-1/TRBV3-2; J: TRBJ1-4; D: -; DNA: TGTGCCAGCAGCCCTGAATCAGGTTATAATGAAAAACTGTTTTTT; CDR3: CASSPESGYNEKLFF
size: -; V: TRBV14; J: TRBJ2-5; D: TRBD2; DNA: TGTGCCAGCAGCCAAGGGGGGGGTGTGGAGACCCAGTACTTC; CDR3: CASSQGGGVETQYF
size: -; V: TRBV5-1; J: TRBJ2-3; D: -; DNA: TGCGCCAGCAGCTTCCGCGGGGAGCTCACAGATACGCAGTATTTT; CDR3: CASSFRGELTDTQYF
size: -; V: TRBV28; J: TRBJ1-3; D: -; DNA: TGTGCCAGCAGTTCGGGGGGCTCTACTGGAAACACCATATATTTT; CDR3: CASSSGGSTGNTIYF
size: -; V: TRBV4-2; J: TRBJ1-6; D: TRBD1; DNA: TGTGCCAGCAGCCTTTCGACAGGGGGCGATCCCTTTAATTCACCCCTCCACTTT; CDR3: CASSLSTGGDPFNSPLHF
size: once; V: TRBV7-9; J: TRBJ1-1; D: TRBD1; DNA: TGTGCCAGCAGCGAGGGGGACAGATTTAACACTGAAGCTTTCTTT; CDR3: CASSEGDRFNTEAFF
size: -; V: TRBV10-3; J: TRBJ2-2; D: TRBD1; DNA: TGTGCCCTAGGGACAGCGAACACCGGGGAGCTGTTTTTT; CDR3: CALGTANTGELFF
size: -; V: TRBV11-2; J: TRBJ2-5; D: TRBD2; DNA: TGTGCCAGCAGCCGCGGACTAGAAGAGACCCAGTACTTC; CDR3: CASSRGLEETQYF
size: -; V: TRBV6-5; J: TRBJ1-1; D: -; DNA: TGTGCCAGCAGCCAAAACGGACAGCTCCAAGCTTTCTTT; CDR3: CASSQNGQLQAFF
size: -; V: TRBV27; J: TRBJ2-7; D: -; DNA: TGTGCCAGCAGCACTACAGGGGGCGCTGCGGGGGGGTTCTCCTACGAGCAGTACTTC; CDR3: CASSTTGGAAGGFSYEQYF
size: once; V: TRBV5-1; J: TRBJ1-2; D: -; DNA: TGCGCCAGCAGCTTGACGGCGGCTAACTATGGCTACACCTTC; CDR3: CASSLTAANYGYTF
size: -; V: TRBV10-3; J: TRBJ1-1; D: TRBD1; DNA: TGTGCCATCACGGCAGGGGGCGTGAACACTGAAGCTTTCTTT; CDR3: CAITAGGVNTEAFF
size: once; V: TRBV18; J: TRBJ2-1; D: -; DNA: TGTGCCAGCTCACCAAGAATGTCGGGGATCAATGAGCAGTTCTTC; CDR3: CASSPRMSGINEQFF
size: -; V: TRBV7-9; J: TRBJ2-1; D: -; DNA: TGTGCCAGCACCCTCAGACAGCCTAATGAGCAGTTCTTC; CDR3: CASTLRQPNEQFF
size: -; V: TRBV28; J: TRBJ1-2; D: -; DNA: TGTGCCAGCCTCGGGGGGGGTCACTATGGCTACACCTTC; CDR3: CASLGGGHYGYTF
size: -; V: TRBV6-4; J: TRBJ1-1; D: -; DNA: TGTGCCAGCAGAGCTGACAGAATGAACACTGAAGCTTTCTTT; CDR3: CASRADRMNTEAFF
size: -; V: TRBV14; J: TRBJ2-5; D: -; DNA: TGTGCCAGCAGCGACTACAACGTAGGGGAGACCCAGTACTTC; CDR3: CASSDYNVGETQYF
size: -; V: TRBV27; J: TRBJ2-1; D: -; DNA: TGTGCCAGCAGTTCAACAGGAGCCTACAATGAGCAGTTCTTC; CDR3: CASSSTGAYNEQFF
size: -; V: TRBV6-1; J: TRBJ2-4; D: -; DNA: TGTGCCAGCAGTGATACCTTACTGACACCCCAGGCCAAAAACATTCAGTACTTC; CDR3: CASSDTLLTPQAKNIQYF
size: -; V: TRBV11-2; J: TRBJ2-3; D: -; DNA: TGTGCCAGCAGCTCCCTCCCGGGACACCAGGCCGAGGCAGATACGCAGTATTTT; CDR3: CASSSLPGHQAEADTQYF
size: -; V: TRBV4-1; J: TRBJ2-2; D: -; DNA: TGCGCCAGCAGCCAAGCAGCATTCGACAGGGAGCTGTTTTTT; CDR3: CASSQAAFDRELFF
size: -; V: TRBV5-4; J: TRBJ1-2; D: -; DNA: TGTGCCAGCAGCTTGGTAGGAGGGAACCTGTATGGCTACACCTTC; CDR3: CASSLVGGNLYGYTF
size: -; V: TRBV5-1; J: TRBJ1-2; D: -; DNA: TGCGCCAGCAGCTTTACGACAGCTAACTATGGCTACACCTTC; CDR3: CASSFTTANYGYTF
size: once; V: TRBV18; J: TRBJ1-2; D: -; DNA: TGTGCCAGCTCACCCTCTTCAGCTAACTATGGCTACACCTTC; CDR3: CASSPSSANYGYTF
size: -; V: TRBV6-2/TRBV6-3; J: TRBJ1-2; D: -; DNA: TGTGCCAGCAGCACCCTCACTGGGGGCAGTAATGGCTACACCTTC; CDR3: CASSTLTGGSNGYTF
size: -; V: TRBV12-3/TRBV12-4; J: TRBJ1-1; D: TRBD1; DNA: TGTGCCAGCAGACGGACAGGGGGCAGGGATGCTTTCTTT; CDR3: CASRRTGGRDAFF
size: -; V: TRBV7-2; J: TRBJ2-5; D: -; DNA: TGTGCCAGCAGCTTGGAGAGCTCCTACTACTTC; CDR3: CASSLESSYYF
size: -; V: TRBV7-3; J: TRBJ2-5; D: -; DNA: TGTGCCAGCAGCTTAGCGAGCGGGCAGGACGAAGAGACCCAGTACTTC; CDR3: CASSLASGQDEETQYF
size: -; V: TRBV6-1; J: TRBJ2-2; D: -; DNA: TGTGCCAGCAGTGAAAGGGACAAGAACACCGGGGAGCTGTTTTTT; CDR3: CASSERDKNTGELFF
size: -; V: TRBV4-1; J: TRBJ1-2; D: -; DNA: TGCGCCAGCAGCCAAGATGTAGGCGGGTTTGGCTACACCTTC; CDR3: CASSQDVGGFGYTF
size: once; V: TRBV6-5; J: TRBJ1-1; D: TRBD1; DNA: TGTGCCAGCAGACAGGGGGAAAAAGCTTTCTTT; CDR3: CASRQGEKAFF
size: -; V: TRBV27; J: TRBJ1-1; D: -; DNA: TGTGCCAGCAGTTTAGGGCCCAGGGCCCCTGAAGCTTTCTTT; CDR3: CASSLGPRAPEAFF
size: -; V: TRBV4-1; J: TRBJ2-7; D: TRBD2; DNA: TGCGCCAGCAGCCCCGGGACTAGCGGGGGGGCGTACGAGCAGTACTTC; CDR3: CASSPGTSGGAYEQYF
size: few; V: TRBV5-3; J: TRBJ1-6; D: -; DNA: TGTGCCAGAAGCTTGAGGGAGGCTTATTCACCCCTCCACTTT; CDR3: CARSLREAYSPLHF
size: -; V: TRBV5-1; J: TRBJ2-5; D: -; DNA: TGCGCCAGCAGCACGACAGGGAGGGAGACCCAGTACTTC; CDR3: CASSTTGRETQYF
size: -; V: TRBV18; J: TRBJ2-1; D: -; DNA: TGTGCCAGCTCACCACGGGGACTGACCTCCTACAATGAGCAGTTCTTC; CDR3: CASSPRGLTSYNEQFF
size: -; V: TRBV7-3; J: TRBJ2-1; D: -; DNA: TGTGCCAGCCTCCCAGGATGGGGGGCCTACAATGAGCAGTTCTTC; CDR3: CASLPGWGAYNEQFF
size: -; V: TRBV6-5; J: TRBJ1-6; D: TRBD1; DNA: TGTGCCAGCAGGGGCGGGACAGGGGTTCTCTCACCCCTCCACTTT; CDR3: CASRGGTGVLSPLHF
size: -; V: TRBV18; J: TRBJ1-6; D: TRBD1; DNA: TGTGCCAGCTCAAACGGACAGGGGTTTTCACCCCTCCACTTT; CDR3: CASSNGQGFSPLHF